This T cell receptor (beta chain) emerged from a study of cytomegalovirus exposure and HLA in healthy donors. General study results and limits: Using the classifier, cytomegalovirus status was reportedly diagnosed with high specificity and sensitivity.

CDR3 size: 16 residues. J was trimmed by 4 bases and V by 0 bases; bases with no gene match: 8. Germline values: CDR1 SGHDT, CDR2 YYEEEE. As for this clone: Its antigen is not known.

A multiplex PCR was run with 60 Vbeta primers and 13 Jbeta primers. The protocol was immunoSEQ multiplex PCR, while the TCRdb copy is restricted to in-frame clones and leaves out a portion. The sample shows approximately 220,000 clones, 75% to 85% of them seen only once. This receptor was obtained from a girl aged 10 to 17 in good health and CMV-seronegative. Sequenced material: PBMCs. The chain couples TRBV5-6 to TRBJ2-5, with 8 bases identical to TRBD2. The CDR3 protein is CASSLGAGGASETQYF. The CDR3 DNA sequence: TGTGCCAGCAGCTTGGGTGCGGGGGGCGCGTCAGAGACCCAGTACTTC.